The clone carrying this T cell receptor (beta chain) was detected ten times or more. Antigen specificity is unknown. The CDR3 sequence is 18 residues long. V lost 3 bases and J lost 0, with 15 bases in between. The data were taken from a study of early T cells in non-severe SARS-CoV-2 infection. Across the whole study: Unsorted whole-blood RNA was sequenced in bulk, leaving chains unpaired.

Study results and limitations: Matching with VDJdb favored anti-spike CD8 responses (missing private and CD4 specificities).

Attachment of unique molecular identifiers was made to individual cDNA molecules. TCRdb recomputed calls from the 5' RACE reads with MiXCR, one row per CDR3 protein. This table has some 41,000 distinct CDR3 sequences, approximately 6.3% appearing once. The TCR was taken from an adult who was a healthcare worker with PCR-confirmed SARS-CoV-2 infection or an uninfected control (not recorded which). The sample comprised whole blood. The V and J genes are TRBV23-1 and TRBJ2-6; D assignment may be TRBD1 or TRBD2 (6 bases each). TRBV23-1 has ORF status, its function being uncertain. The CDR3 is CASSQAGQAYSGANVLTF. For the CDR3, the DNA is TGCGCCAGCAGTCAGGCGGGACAAGCCTACTCTGGGGCCAACGTCCTGACTTTC.